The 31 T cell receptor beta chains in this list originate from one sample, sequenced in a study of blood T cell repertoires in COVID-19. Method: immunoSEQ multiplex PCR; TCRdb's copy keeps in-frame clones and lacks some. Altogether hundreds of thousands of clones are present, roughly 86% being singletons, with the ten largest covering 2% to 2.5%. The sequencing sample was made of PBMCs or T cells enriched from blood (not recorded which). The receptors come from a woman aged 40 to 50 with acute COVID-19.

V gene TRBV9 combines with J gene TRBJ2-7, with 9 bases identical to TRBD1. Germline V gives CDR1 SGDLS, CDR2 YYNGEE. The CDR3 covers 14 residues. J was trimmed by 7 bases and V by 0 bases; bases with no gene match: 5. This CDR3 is CASSVGDRAWEQYF. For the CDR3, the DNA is TGTGCCAGCAGCGTAGGGGACAGGGCTTGGGAGCAGTACTTC.

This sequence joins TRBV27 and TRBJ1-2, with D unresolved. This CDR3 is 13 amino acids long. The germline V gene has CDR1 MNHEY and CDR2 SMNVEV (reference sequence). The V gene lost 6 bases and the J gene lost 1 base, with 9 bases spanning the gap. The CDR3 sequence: CASSPDINYGYTF. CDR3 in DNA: TGTGCCAGCAGCCCCGACATTAACTATGGCTACACCTTC.

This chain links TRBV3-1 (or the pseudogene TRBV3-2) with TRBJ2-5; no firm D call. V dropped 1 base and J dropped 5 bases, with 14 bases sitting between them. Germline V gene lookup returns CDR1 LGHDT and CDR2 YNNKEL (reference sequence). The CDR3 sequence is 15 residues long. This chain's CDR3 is CASSQGGWSPETQYF. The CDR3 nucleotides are TGTGCCAGCAGCCAAGGAGGTTGGAGTCCGGAGACCCAGTACTTC.

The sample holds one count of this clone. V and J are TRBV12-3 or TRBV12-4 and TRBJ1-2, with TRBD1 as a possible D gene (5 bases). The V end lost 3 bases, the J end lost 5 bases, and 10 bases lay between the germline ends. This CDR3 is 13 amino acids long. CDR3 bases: TGTGCCAGCAGTTTGGCCAGGGAATATGGCTACACCTTC. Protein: CASSLAREYGYTF.

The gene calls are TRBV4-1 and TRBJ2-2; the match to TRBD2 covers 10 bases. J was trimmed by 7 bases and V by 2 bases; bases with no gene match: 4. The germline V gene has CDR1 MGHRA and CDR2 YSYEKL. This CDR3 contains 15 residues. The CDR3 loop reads CASSQRLAGHGELFF. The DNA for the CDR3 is TGCGCCAGCAGCCAACGACTAGCGGGCCACGGGGAGCTGTTTTTT.

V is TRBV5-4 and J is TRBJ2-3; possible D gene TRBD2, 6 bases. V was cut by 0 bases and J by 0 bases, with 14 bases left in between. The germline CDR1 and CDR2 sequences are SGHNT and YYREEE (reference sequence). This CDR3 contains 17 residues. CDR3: CASSLEGLPISTDTQYF. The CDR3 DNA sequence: TGTGCCAGCAGCTTGGAGGGACTGCCAATTAGCACAGATACGCAGTATTTT.

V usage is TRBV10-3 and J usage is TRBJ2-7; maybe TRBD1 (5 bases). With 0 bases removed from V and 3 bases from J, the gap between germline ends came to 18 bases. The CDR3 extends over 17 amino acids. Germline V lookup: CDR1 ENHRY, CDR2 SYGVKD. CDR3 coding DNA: TGTGCCATCAGTGAGTCGACACAGGTCCCTTTCAACTACGAGCAGTACTTC. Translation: CAISESTQVPFNYEQYF.

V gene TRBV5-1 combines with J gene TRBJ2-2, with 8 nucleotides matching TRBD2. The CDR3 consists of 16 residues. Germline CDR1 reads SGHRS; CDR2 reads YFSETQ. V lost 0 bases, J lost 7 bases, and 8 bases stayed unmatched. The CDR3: CASSLAPGGAGGELFF. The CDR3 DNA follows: TGCGCCAGCAGCTTGGCGCCCGGGGGGGCCGGCGGGGAGCTGTTTTTT.

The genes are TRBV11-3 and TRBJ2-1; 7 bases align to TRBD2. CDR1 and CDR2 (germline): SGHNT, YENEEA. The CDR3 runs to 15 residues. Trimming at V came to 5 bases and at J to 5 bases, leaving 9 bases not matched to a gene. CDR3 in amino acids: CASSPSIGGNNEQFF. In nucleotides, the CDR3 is TGTGCCAGCAGCCCCTCCATCGGGGGGAACAATGAGCAGTTCTTC. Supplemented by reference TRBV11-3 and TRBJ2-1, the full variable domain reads EAGVVQSPRYKIIEKKQPVAFWCNPISGHNTLYWYLQNLGQGPELLIRYENEEAVDDSQLPKDRFSAERLKGVDSTLKIQPAELGDSAVYLCASSPSIGGNNEQFFGPGTRLTVL.

The CDR3 region is CATSRDDESYGYTF. Written as DNA, the CDR3 is TGTGCCACCAGCAGAGATGATGAGAGCTATGGCTACACCTTC. The chain uses TRBV15 and TRBJ1-2; no clear D. Germline values: CDR1 LNHNV, CDR2 YYDKDF (reference sequence). This CDR3 has 14 amino acids. Trimming stripped 0 bases from V and 4 bases from J, with 9 bases between.

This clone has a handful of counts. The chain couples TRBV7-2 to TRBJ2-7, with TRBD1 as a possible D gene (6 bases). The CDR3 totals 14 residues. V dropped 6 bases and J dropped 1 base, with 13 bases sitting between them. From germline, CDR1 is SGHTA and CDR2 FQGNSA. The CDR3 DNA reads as TGTGCCAGCAGATACAGGGCGAAGTCCTACGAGCAGTACTTC. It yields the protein CASRYRAKSYEQYF.

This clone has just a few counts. In DNA, the CDR3 is TGCGCCAGCAGCACCAGACCTAGCGGGGGGGCCTTCTACAATGAGCAGTTCTTC. It translates to CASSTRPSGGAFYNEQFF. V is TRBV5-1 and J is TRBJ2-1; the match to TRBD2 covers 12 bases. J gave up 3 bases and V 4 bases, and 11 bases lay outside the gene matches. CDR3 length equals 18 residues. Germline V gene lookup returns CDR1 SGHRS and CDR2 YFSETQ.

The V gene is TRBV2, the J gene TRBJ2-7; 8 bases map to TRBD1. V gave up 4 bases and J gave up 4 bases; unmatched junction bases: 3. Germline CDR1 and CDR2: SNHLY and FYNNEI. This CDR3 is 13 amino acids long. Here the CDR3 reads CASSVRQGYEQYF. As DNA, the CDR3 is TGTGCCAGCAGTGTCAGACAGGGGTACGAGCAGTACTTC. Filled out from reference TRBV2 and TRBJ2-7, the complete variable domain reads EPEVTQTPSHQVTQMGQEVILRCVPISNHLYFYWYRQILGQKVEFLVSFYNNEISEKSEIFDDQFSVERPDGSNFTLKIRSTKLEDSAMYFCASSVRQGYEQYFGPGTRLTVT.

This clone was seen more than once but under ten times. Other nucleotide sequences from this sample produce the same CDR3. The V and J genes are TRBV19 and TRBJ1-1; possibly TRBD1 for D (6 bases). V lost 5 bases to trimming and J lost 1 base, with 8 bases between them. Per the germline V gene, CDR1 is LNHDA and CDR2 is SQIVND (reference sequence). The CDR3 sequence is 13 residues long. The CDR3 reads CASSLGQNTEAFF. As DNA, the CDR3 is TGTGCCAGTAGTTTGGGACAGAACACTGAAGCTTTCTTT. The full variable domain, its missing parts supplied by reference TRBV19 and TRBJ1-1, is DGGITQSPKYLFRKEGQNVTLSCEQNLNHDAMYWYRQDPGQGLRLIYYSQIVNDFQKGDIAEGYSVSREKKESFPLTVTSAQKNPTAFYLCASSLGQNTEAFFGQGTRLTVV.

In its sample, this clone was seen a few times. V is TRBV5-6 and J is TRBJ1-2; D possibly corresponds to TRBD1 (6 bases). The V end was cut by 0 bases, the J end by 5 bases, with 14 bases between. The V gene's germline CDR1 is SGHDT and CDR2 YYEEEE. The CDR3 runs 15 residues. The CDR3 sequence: CASSLGRDTIYGYTF. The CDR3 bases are TGTGCCAGCAGCTTGGGCCGGGACACCATTTATGGCTACACCTTC.

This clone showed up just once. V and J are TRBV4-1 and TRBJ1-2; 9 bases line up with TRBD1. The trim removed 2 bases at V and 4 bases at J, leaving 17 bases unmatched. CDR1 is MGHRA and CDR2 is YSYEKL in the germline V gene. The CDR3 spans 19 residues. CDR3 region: CASSQLLTGGQGRFYGYTF. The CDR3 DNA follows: TGCGCCAGCAGCCAACTACTCACCGGGGGACAGGGAAGGTTCTATGGCTACACCTTC.

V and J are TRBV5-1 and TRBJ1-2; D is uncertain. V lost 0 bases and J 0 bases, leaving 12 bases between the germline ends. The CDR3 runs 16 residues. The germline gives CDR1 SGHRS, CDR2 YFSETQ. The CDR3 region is CASSLAEGTANYGYTF. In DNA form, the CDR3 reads TGCGCCAGCAGCTTGGCCGAGGGAACAGCTAACTATGGCTACACCTTC. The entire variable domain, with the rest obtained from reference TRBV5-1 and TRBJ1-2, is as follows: KAGVTQTPRYLIKTRGQQVTLSCSPISGHRSVSWYQQTPGQGLQFLFEYFSETQRNKGNFPGRFSGRQFSNSRSEMNVSTLELGDSALYLCASSLAEGTANYGYTFGSGTRLTVV.

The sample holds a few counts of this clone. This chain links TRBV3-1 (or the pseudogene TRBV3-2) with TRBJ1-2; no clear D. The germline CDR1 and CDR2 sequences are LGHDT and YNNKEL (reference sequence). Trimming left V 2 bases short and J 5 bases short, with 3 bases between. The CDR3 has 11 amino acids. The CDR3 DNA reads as TGTGCCAGCAGCCAACAATATGGCTACACCTTC. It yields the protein CASSQQYGYTF.

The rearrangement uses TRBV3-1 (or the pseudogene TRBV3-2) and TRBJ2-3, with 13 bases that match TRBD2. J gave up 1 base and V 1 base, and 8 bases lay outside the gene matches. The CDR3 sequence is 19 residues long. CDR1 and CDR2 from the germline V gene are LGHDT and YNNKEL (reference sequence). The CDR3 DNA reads TGTGCCAGCAGCCAAGGAGTACTAGCGGGGGGGCCCGGCACAGATACGCAGTATTTT. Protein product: CASSQGVLAGGPGTDTQYF.

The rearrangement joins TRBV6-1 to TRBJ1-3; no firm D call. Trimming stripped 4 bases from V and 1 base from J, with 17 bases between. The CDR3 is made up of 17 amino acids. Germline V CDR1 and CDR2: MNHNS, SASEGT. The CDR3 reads CASSARIGRGSGNTIYF. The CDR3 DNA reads TGTGCCAGCAGTGCGCGGATAGGGAGAGGATCTGGAAACACCATATATTTT.

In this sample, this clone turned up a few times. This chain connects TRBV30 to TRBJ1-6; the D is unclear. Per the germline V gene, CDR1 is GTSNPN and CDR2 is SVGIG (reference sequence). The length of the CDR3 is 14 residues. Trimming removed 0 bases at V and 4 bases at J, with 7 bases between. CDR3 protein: CAWSVLPYNSPLHF. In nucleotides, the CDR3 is TGTGCCTGGAGTGTACTCCCTTATAATTCACCCCTCCACTTT.

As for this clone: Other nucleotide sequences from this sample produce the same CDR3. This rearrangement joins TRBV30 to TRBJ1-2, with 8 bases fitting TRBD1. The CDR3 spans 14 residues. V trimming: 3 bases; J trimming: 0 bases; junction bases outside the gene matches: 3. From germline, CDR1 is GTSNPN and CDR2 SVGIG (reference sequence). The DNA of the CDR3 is TGTGCCTGGAGCCGACAGGGGTCTAACTATGGCTACACCTTC. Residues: CAWSRQGSNYGYTF.

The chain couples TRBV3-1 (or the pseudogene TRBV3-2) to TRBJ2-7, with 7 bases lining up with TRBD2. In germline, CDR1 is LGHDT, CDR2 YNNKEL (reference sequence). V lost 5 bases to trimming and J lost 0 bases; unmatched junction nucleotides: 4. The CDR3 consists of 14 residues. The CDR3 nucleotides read TGTGCCAGCAGCTTCGCGGGGGACTCCTACGAGCAGTACTTC. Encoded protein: CASSFAGDSYEQYF.

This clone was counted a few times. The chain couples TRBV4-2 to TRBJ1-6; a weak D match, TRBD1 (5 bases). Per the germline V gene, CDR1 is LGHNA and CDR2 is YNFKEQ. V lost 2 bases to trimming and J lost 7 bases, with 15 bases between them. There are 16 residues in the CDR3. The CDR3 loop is CASSQISGIKNSPLHF. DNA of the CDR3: TGTGCCAGCAGCCAAATATCAGGGATTAAGAATTCACCCCTCCACTTT.

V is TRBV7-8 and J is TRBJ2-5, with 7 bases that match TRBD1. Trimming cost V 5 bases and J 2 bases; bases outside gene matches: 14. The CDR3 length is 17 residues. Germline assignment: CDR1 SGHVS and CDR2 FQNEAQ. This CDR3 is CASSLTLSGQTQETQYF. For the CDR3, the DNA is TGTGCCAGCAGCCTCACACTCTCGGGACAGACACAAGAGACCCAGTACTTC.

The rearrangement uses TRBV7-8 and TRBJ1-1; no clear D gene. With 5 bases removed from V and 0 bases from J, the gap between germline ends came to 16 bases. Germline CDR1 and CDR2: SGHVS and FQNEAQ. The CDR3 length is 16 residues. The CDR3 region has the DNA TGTGCCAGCAGCCTAACAACTTTCGGGATGAACACTGAAGCTTTCTTT. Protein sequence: CASSLTTFGMNTEAFF.

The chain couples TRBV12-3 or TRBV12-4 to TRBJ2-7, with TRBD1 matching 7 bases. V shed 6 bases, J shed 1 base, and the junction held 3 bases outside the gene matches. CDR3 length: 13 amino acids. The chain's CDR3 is CASRQGKSYEQYF. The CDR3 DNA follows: TGTGCCAGCAGACAGGGGAAGTCCTACGAGCAGTACTTC.

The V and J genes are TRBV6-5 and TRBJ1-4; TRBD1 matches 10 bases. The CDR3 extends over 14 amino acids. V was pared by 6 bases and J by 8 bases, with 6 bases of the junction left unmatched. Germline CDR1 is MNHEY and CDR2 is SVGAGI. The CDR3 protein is CASRKDRGLEKLFF. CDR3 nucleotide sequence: TGTGCCAGCAGGAAGGACAGGGGGTTGGAAAAACTGTTTTTT.

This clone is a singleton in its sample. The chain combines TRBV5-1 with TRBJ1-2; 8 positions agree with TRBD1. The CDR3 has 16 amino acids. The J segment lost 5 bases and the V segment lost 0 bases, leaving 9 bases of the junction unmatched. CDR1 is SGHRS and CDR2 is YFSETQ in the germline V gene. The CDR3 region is CASSLGDRTGHYGYTF. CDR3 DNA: TGCGCCAGCAGCTTGGGGGACCGGACAGGGCATTATGGCTACACCTTC.

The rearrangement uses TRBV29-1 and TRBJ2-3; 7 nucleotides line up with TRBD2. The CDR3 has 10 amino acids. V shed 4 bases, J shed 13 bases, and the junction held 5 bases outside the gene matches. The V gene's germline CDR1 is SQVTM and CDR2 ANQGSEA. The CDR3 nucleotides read TGCAGCGTTGGGGAGGGAAAAGAGTATTTT. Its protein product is CSVGEGKEYF.

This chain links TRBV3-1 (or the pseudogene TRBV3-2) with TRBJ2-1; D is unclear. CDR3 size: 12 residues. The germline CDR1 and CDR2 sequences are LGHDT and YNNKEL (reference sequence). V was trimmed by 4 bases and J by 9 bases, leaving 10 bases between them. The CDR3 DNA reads TGTGCCAGCAGCCCCTTGTACGGTGAGCAGTTCTTC. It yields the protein CASSPLYGEQFF.